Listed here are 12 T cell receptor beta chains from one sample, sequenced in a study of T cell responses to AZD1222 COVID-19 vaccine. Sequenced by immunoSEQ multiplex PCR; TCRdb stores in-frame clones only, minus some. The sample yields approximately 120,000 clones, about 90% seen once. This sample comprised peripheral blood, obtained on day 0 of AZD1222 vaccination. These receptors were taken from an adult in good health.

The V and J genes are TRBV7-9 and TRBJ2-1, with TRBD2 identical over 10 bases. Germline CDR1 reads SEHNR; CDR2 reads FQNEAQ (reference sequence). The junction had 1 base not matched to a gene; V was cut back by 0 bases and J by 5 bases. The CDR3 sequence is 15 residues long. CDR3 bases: TGTGCCAGCAGCTTAGCTAGCGGGAGGAACAATGAGCAGTTCTTC. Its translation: CASSLASGRNNEQFF.

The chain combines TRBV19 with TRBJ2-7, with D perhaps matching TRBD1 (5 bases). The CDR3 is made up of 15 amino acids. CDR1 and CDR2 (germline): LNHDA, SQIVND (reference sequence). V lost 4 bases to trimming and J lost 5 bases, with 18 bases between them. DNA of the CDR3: TGTGCCAGTAGTAGAAGACAGTTCTTGGTCAACGAGCAGTACTTC. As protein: CASSRRQFLVNEQYF.

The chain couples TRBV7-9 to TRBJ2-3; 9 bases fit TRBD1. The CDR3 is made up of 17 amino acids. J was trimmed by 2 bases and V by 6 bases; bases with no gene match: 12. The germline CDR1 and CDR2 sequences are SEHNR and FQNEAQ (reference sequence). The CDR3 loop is CASSRSHRDRATDTQYF. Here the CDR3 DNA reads TGTGCCAGCAGTCGATCACACCGGGACAGGGCCACAGATACGCAGTATTTT.

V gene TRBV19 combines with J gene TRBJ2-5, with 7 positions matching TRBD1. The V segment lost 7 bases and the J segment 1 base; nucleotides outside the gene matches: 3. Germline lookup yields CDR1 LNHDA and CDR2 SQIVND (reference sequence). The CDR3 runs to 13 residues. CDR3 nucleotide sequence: TGTGCCAGTAAGGACAGGCGCCAAGAGACCCAGTACTTC. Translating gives CASKDRRQETQYF.

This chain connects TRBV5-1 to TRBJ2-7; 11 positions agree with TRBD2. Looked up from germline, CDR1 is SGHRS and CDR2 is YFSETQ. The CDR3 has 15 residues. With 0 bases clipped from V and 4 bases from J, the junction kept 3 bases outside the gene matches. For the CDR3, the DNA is TGCGCCAGCAGCTTGGCCACTAGCGGGGGTTACGAGCAGTACTTC. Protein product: CASSLATSGGYEQYF. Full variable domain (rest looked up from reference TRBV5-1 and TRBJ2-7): KAGVTQTPRYLIKTRGQQVTLSCSPISGHRSVSWYQQTPGQGLQFLFEYFSETQRNKGNFPGRFSGRQFSNSRSEMNVSTLELGDSALYLCASSLATSGGYEQYFGPGTRLTVT.

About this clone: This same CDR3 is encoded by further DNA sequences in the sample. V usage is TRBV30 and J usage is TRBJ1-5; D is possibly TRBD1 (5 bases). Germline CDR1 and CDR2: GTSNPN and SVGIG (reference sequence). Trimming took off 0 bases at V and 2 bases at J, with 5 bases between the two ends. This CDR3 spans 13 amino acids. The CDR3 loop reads CAWSVQGNQPQHF. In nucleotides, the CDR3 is TGTGCCTGGAGTGTACAGGGCAATCAGCCCCAGCATTTT.

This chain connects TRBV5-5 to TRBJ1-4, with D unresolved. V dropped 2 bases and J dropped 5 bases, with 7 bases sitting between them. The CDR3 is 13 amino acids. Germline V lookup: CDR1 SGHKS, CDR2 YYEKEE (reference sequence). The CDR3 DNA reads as TGTGCCAGCAGCTTAGAACAAAATGAAAAACTGTTTTTT. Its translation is CASSLEQNEKLFF. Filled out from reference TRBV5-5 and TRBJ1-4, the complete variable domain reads DAGVTQSPTHLIKTRGQQVTLRCSPISGHKSVSWYQQVLGQGPQFIFQYYEKEERGRGNFPDRFSARQFPNYSSELNVNALLLGDSALYLCASSLEQNEKLFFGSGTQLSVL.

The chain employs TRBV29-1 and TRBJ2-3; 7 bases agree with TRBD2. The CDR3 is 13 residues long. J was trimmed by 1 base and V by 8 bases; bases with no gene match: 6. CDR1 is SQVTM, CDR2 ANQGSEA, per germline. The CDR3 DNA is TGCAGCCTACAGCGGGGTGGCACAGATACGCAGTATTTT. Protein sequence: CSLQRGGTDTQYF.

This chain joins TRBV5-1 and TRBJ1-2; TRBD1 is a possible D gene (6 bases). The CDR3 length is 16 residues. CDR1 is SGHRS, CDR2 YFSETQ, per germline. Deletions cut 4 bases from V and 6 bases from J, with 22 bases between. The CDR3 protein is CASSPPGGAGANGYTF. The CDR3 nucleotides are TGCGCCAGCAGCCCCCCCGGGGGGGCGGGGGCCAATGGCTACACCTTC.

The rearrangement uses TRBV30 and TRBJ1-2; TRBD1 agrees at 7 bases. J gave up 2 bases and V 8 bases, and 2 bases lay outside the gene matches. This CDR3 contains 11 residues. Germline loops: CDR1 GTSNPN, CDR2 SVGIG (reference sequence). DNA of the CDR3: TGTGCCGGGGACAGAAACTATGGCTACACCTTC. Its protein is CAGDRNYGYTF.

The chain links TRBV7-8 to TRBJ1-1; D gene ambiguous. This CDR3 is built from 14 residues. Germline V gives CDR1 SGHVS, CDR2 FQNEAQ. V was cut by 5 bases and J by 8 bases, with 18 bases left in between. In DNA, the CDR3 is TGTGCCAGCAGCCCGTACCCCAGCCGTCGGGAAGCTTTCTTT. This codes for CASSPYPSRREAFF.

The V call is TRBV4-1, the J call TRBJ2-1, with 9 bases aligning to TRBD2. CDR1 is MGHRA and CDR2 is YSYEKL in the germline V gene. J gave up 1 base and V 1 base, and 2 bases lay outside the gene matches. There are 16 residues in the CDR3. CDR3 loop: CASSQALAGSYNEQFF. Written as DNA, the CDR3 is TGCGCCAGCAGCCAAGCCCTAGCGGGGTCCTACAATGAGCAGTTCTTC.